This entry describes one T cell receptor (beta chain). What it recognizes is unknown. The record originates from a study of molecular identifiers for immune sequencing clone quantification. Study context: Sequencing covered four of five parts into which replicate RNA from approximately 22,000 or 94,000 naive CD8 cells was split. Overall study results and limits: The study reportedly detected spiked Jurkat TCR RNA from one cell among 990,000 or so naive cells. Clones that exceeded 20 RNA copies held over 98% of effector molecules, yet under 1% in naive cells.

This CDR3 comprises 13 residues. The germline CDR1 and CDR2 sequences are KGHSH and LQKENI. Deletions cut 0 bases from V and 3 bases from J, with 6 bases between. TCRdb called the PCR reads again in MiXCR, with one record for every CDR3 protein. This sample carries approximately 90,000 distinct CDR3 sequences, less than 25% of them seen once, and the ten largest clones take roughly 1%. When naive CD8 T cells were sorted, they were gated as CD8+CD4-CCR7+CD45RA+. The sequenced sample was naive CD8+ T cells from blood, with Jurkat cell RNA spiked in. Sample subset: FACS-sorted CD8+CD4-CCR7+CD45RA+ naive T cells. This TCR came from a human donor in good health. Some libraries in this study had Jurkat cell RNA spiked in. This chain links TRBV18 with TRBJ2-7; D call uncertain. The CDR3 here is CASSPPLDYEQYF. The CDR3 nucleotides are TGTGCCAGCTCACCACCGCTTGACTACGAGCAGTACTTC. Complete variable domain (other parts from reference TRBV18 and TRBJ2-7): NAGVMQNPRHLVRRRGQEARLRCSPMKGHSHVYWYRQLPEEGLKFMVYLQKENIIDESGMPKERFSAEFPKEGPSILRIQQVVRGDSAAYFCASSPPLDYEQYFGPGTRLTVT.